This is a list of T cell receptor beta chains from one sample in a study of T cells in localized non-small cell lung cancer. Generated by immunoSEQ multiplex PCR, the TCRdb table keeps only in-frame clones and is missing some. The sample gives approximately 24,000 clones, approximately 89% of which show up once; roughly 4% is in the top ten. Specimen: peripheral blood, collected before any cancer treatment. The source of these receptors is an older female donor with stage II squamous cell lung carcinoma. The CDR3 runs from the conserved cysteine through the conserved F or W. A D gene is named only where the DNA matches it firmly. Only part of the rows carry a size: once, few, many, or a class if the clone is expanded.

V: TRBV4-2; J: TRBJ2-3; size: NA; D: TRBD2; CDR3: CASSRGLAGGADTQYF; DNA: TGTGCCAGCAGCCGCGGACTAGCGGGAGGGGCAGATACGCAGTATTTT
V: TRBV9; J: TRBJ1-6; size: NA; D: NA; CDR3: CASSGDTGKGNSPLHF; DNA: TGTGCCAGCAGCGGCGATACGGGCAAGGGGAATTCACCCCTCCACTTT
V: TRBV27; J: TRBJ1-2; size: once; D: NA; CDR3: CASSYPSPPDGYTF; DNA: TGTGCCAGCAGTTACCCCTCCCCCCCTGATGGCTACACCTTC
V: TRBV6-1; J: TRBJ2-7; size: few; D: NA; CDR3: CASSHREQYF; DNA: TGTGCCAGCAGCCATCGGGAGCAGTACTTC
V: TRBV5-1; J: TRBJ1-4; size: NA; D: TRBD1; CDR3: CASSLVGTGAEKLFF; DNA: TGCGCCAGCAGCTTGGTAGGGACAGGAGCCGAAAAACTGTTTTTT
V: TRBV7-6; J: TRBJ2-1; size: NA; D: NA; CDR3: CASSLAPGGIHNEQFF; DNA: TGTGCCAGCAGCTTAGCGCCTGGGGGAATCCACAATGAGCAGTTCTTC
V: TRBV30; J: TRBJ2-7; size: once; D: NA; CDR3: CAWSVLTYEQYF; DNA: TGTGCCTGGAGTGTACTAACCTACGAGCAGTACTTC
V: TRBV15; J: TRBJ2-6; size: NA; D: NA; CDR3: CATSRGVARSGANVLTF; DNA: TGTGCCACCAGCAGGGGGGTTGCGCGCTCTGGGGCCAACGTCCTGACTTTC
V: TRBV4-1; J: TRBJ1-2; size: NA; D: TRBD1; CDR3: CASSQEPPGTGAGYGYTF; DNA: TGCGCCAGCAGCCAAGAGCCACCCGGGACAGGGGCTGGCTATGGCTACACCTTC
V: TRBV11-1; J: TRBJ1-1; size: NA; D: NA; CDR3: CASSLTGNRAEAFF; DNA: TGTGCCAGCAGCTTAACGGGGAACAGGGCTGAAGCTTTCTTT
V: TRBV5-4; J: TRBJ1-1; size: NA; D: NA; CDR3: CASRVRGYDTEAFF; DNA: TGTGCCAGCAGGGTGAGGGGCTACGACACTGAAGCTTTCTTT
V: TRBV9; J: TRBJ2-7; size: NA; D: TRBD2; CDR3: CASSVVAGGGEQYF; DNA: TGTGCCAGCAGCGTAGTGGCGGGAGGCGGCGAGCAGTACTTC
V: TRBV7-9; J: TRBJ1-4; size: NA; D: TRBD1; CDR3: CASSLGTGGVRWGEKLFF; DNA: TGTGCCAGCAGCTTAGGGACAGGGGGCGTAAGATGGGGTGAAAAACTGTTTTTT
V: TRBV29-1; J: TRBJ1-3; size: once; D: NA; CDR3: CSVEERGHSGNTIYF; DNA: TGCAGCGTTGAAGAGCGGGGTCACTCTGGAAACACCATATATTTT
V: TRBV19; J: TRBJ2-1; size: once; D: TRBD2; CDR3: CASTGTSGGAIEQFF; DNA: TGTGCCAGTACCGGGACTAGCGGGGGGGCCATTGAGCAGTTCTTC
V: TRBV7-6; J: TRBJ2-7; size: NA; D: NA; CDR3: CASSHDGSYEQYF; DNA: TGTGCCAGCAGCCATGACGGCTCCTACGAGCAGTACTTC
V: TRBV5-6; J: TRBJ2-7; size: NA; D: TRBD1; CDR3: CASSLTSGGRQYF; DNA: TGTGCCAGCAGCTTGACGTCAGGGGGTAGGCAGTACTTC
V: TRBV5-1; J: TRBJ2-1; size: NA; D: TRBD2; CDR3: CASSFTAGGDEQFF; DNA: TGCGCCAGCAGCTTTACAGCGGGAGGGGATGAGCAGTTCTTC
V: TRBV4-1; J: TRBJ1-4; size: once; D: TRBD1; CDR3: CASSQEFRTGEELFF; DNA: TGCGCCAGCAGCCAAGAATTTAGGACAGGGGAAGAACTGTTTTTT
V: TRBV28; J: TRBJ1-2; size: NA; D: NA; CDR3: CASTPGGSPYYGYTF; DNA: TGTGCCAGCACCCCAGGTGGATCCCCCTACTATGGCTACACCTTC
V: TRBV11-3; J: TRBJ1-1; size: NA; D: NA; CDR3: CASSSGGQGRGTEAFF; DNA: TGTGCCAGCAGCTCGGGGGGTCAGGGGAGAGGCACTGAAGCTTTCTTT
V: TRBV30; J: TRBJ2-7; size: once; D: TRBD1; CDR3: CAWSSYRGLMTYEQYF; DNA: TGTGCCTGGAGTTCCTACAGGGGCCTGATGACCTACGAGCAGTACTTC
V: TRBV7-3; J: TRBJ2-1; size: NA; D: NA; CDR3: CASSFYGGIDNEQFF; DNA: TGTGCCAGCAGCTTCTACGGGGGTATCGACAATGAGCAGTTCTTC
V: TRBV6-5; J: TRBJ2-7; size: NA; D: NA; CDR3: CASLSYSYEQYF; DNA: TGTGCCAGCCTCAGTTACTCCTACGAGCAGTACTTC
V: TRBV5-1; J: TRBJ2-1; size: NA; D: NA; CDR3: CASSLAGVLFYNEQFF; DNA: TGCGCCAGCAGCTTGGCAGGAGTCCTGTTCTACAATGAGCAGTTCTTC
V: TRBV7-9; J: TRBJ1-1; size: NA; D: TRBD1; CDR3: CASSQQTGSGTEAFF; DNA: TGTGCCAGCAGCCAACAGACAGGGTCGGGCACTGAAGCTTTCTTT
V: TRBV5-4; J: TRBJ2-7; size: NA; D: TRBD2; CDR3: CASSLAGSGGLDEQYF; DNA: TGTGCCAGCAGCCTCGCCGGGTCGGGGGGGTTAGACGAGCAGTACTTC
V: TRBV30; J: TRBJ1-1; size: large; D: NA; CDR3: CAQLGIIGTEAFF; DNA: TGTGCCCAGCTGGGGATTATTGGGACTGAAGCTTTCTTT
V: TRBV15; J: TRBJ2-7; size: NA; D: NA; CDR3: CATSRAPNYEQYF; DNA: TGTGCCACCAGCAGAGCTCCTAACTACGAGCAGTACTTC
V: TRBV5-6; J: TRBJ1-3; size: NA; D: TRBD1; CDR3: CASSGLGQFDISSGNTIYF; DNA: TGTGCCAGCAGCGGACTGGGACAGTTTGATATTAGCTCTGGAAACACCATATATTTT
V: TRBV27; J: TRBJ1-1; size: NA; D: TRBD1; CDR3: CASSLSQGGYTEAFF; DNA: TGTGCCAGCAGTTTATCTCAGGGGGGGTACACTGAAGCTTTCTTT
V: TRBV7-9; J: TRBJ2-3; size: few; D: NA; CDR3: CASSLAHVATDTQYF; DNA: TGTGCCAGCAGCTTGGCGCACGTCGCCACAGATACGCAGTATTTT
V: TRBV25-1; J: TRBJ2-2; size: NA; D: NA; CDR3: CASSDPVRAIGELFF; DNA: TGTGCCAGCAGTGACCCTGTGCGGGCGATCGGGGAGCTGTTTTTT
V: TRBV6-5; J: TRBJ1-1; size: NA; D: NA; CDR3: CASSYSPYADTEAFF; DNA: TGTGCCAGCAGTTACTCCCCCTACGCGGACACTGAAGCTTTCTTT
V: TRBV25-1; J: TRBJ1-1; size: once; D: NA; CDR3: CASSESGRGTEAFF; DNA: TGTGCCAGCAGTGAATCCGGTCGAGGAACTGAAGCTTTCTTT
V: TRBV28; J: TRBJ1-1; size: NA; D: TRBD1; CDR3: CASIRGRSRMNTEAFF; DNA: TGTGCCAGCATCAGGGGGCGTTCGCGGATGAACACTGAAGCTTTCTTT
V: TRBV5-4; J: TRBJ1-1; size: NA; D: NA; CDR3: CASSFGGGTDTEAFF; DNA: TGTGCCAGCAGCTTCGGGGGCGGAACTGACACTGAAGCTTTCTTT
V: TRBV7-8; J: TRBJ1-1; size: NA; D: TRBD1; CDR3: CASLNRGRNLNTEAFF; DNA: TGTGCCAGCCTCAACAGGGGGCGAAACTTGAACACTGAAGCTTTCTTT
V: TRBV19; J: TRBJ2-3; size: NA; D: NA; CDR3: CASSKKGTDTQYF; DNA: TGTGCCAGTAGTAAAAAGGGCACAGATACGCAGTATTTT
V: TRBV7-9; J: TRBJ1-6; size: NA; D: NA; CDR3: CASSLGQTNSPLHF; DNA: TGTGCCAGCAGCTTAGGGCAGACGAACTCACCCCTCCACTTT
V: TRBV5-1; J: TRBJ1-4; size: NA; D: NA; CDR3: CASSASSGGRTNEKLFF; DNA: TGCGCCAGCAGTGCCTCGTCGGGGGGCAGGACTAATGAAAAACTGTTTTTT
V: TRBV30; J: TRBJ2-3; size: NA; D: NA; CDR3: CAGYDVDTQYF; DNA: TGTGCCGGATACGACGTGGATACGCAGTATTTT
V: TRBV7-9; J: TRBJ2-7; size: NA; D: NA; CDR3: CASSFPKSYEQYF; DNA: TGTGCCAGCAGCTTTCCTAAATCCTACGAGCAGTACTTC
V: TRBV27; J: TRBJ2-7; size: few; D: NA; CDR3: CASGTLDRFYEQYF; DNA: TGTGCCAGCGGAACCCTGGACCGATTCTACGAGCAGTACTTC
V: TRBV11-2; J: TRBJ1-2; size: NA; D: NA; CDR3: CASSPWTASLRGYTF; DNA: TGTGCCAGCAGCCCGTGGACAGCGTCCCTGAGGGGCTACACCTTC
V: TRBV19; J: TRBJ2-3; size: NA; D: NA; CDR3: CASSIGGLADTQYF; DNA: TGTGCCAGTAGTATAGGGGGTCTAGCCGATACGCAGTATTTT
V: TRBV27; J: TRBJ1-1; size: NA; D: NA; CDR3: CASSLFPFAEGNTEAFF; DNA: TGTGCCAGCAGTTTATTCCCCTTCGCGGAAGGGAACACTGAAGCTTTCTTT
V: TRBV5-8; J: TRBJ2-7; size: NA; D: NA; CDR3: CASRARRGSYEQYF; DNA: TGTGCCAGCAGGGCACGCAGGGGTTCCTACGAGCAGTACTTC
V: TRBV7-2; J: TRBJ2-4; size: NA; D: NA; CDR3: CASSLDSPAKNIQYF; DNA: TGTGCCAGCAGCTTAGACAGCCCAGCCAAAAACATTCAGTACTTC
V: TRBV28; J: TRBJ2-7; size: NA; D: TRBD1; CDR3: CASSFLTGGTYEQYF; DNA: TGTGCCAGCAGTTTCCTGACAGGGGGGACCTACGAGCAGTACTTC
V: TRBV19; J: TRBJ2-1; size: NA; D: TRBD2; CDR3: CASSPGLAVYNEQFF; DNA: TGTGCCAGTAGTCCGGGACTAGCGGTTTACAATGAGCAGTTCTTC
V: TRBV4-2; J: TRBJ2-7; size: NA; D: NA; CDR3: CASSNYLGYEQYF; DNA: TGTGCCAGCAGTAACTATCTTGGGTACGAGCAGTACTTC
V: TRBV4-1; J: TRBJ1-4; size: NA; D: NA; CDR3: CASSQDRGSEKLFF; DNA: TGCGCCAGCAGCCAAGATCGGGGCAGCGAAAAACTGTTTTTT
V: TRBV5-6; J: TRBJ1-3; size: NA; D: TRBD1; CDR3: CASIRGAGQASSGNTIYF; DNA: TGTGCCAGCATCCGCGGGGCGGGACAGGCGAGCTCTGGAAACACCATATATTTT
V: TRBV18; J: TRBJ2-5; size: NA; D: NA; CDR3: CASSPRSQFQETQYF; DNA: TGTGCCAGCTCACCACGCTCTCAGTTCCAAGAGACCCAGTACTTC
V: TRBV19; J: TRBJ2-2; size: NA; D: NA; CDR3: CASSMSDTGELFF; DNA: TGTGCCAGTAGTATGAGTGACACCGGGGAGCTGTTTTTT